This TCR beta chain was captured by sequencing in a study of regulatory T cells in long-lasting Graves disease. Library construction for TCR beta used iRepertoire HTBI primers and Arm-PCR of CDR3 regions. In the source study's methods: Across samples, 62 TRBV and 12 to 15 TRBJ segments were found. Via MiXCR, TCRdb re-called the multiplex PCR reads, giving one row per CDR3 protein. The V and J calls were not made by the authors but by TCRdb's processing. The repertoire holds hundreds of thousands of distinct CDR3 sequences, with around 17% as singletons. The CDR3 consists of 16 residues. V gave up 1 base and J gave up 0 bases, with 7 bases separating them. Germline V gene data show CDR1 as MNHEY and CDR2 as SMNVEV (reference sequence). Time point reported: newly diagnosed GD, antithyroid drugs for less than 3 months. PBMC RNA was the source of the TCR library. This clonotype was observed a few times. Its target is not known.

Study conclusions and caveats: The work looked only at peripheral blood and did not look at thyroid tissue.

These data were also filed under a second study, of T cells in Graves' hyperthyroidism and ophthalmopathy. That work states: The primer set for the first-round RT-PCR of the TCR CDR3 was HTBI. Separating ophthalmopathy from stable hyperthyroidism was achieved by a 13 V-J model.

V is TRBV27 and J is TRBJ1-6; D is unclear. This TCR was recovered from a woman in her thirties with Graves disease. Sample: peripheral blood mononuclear cells (PBMCs), taken at new diagnosis, from a patient treated with antithyroid drugs. The CDR3, as DNA: TGTGCCAGCAGTTTATTCGGGAGCTCCTATAATTCACCCCTCCACTTT. This sequence encodes CASSLFGSSYNSPLHF.